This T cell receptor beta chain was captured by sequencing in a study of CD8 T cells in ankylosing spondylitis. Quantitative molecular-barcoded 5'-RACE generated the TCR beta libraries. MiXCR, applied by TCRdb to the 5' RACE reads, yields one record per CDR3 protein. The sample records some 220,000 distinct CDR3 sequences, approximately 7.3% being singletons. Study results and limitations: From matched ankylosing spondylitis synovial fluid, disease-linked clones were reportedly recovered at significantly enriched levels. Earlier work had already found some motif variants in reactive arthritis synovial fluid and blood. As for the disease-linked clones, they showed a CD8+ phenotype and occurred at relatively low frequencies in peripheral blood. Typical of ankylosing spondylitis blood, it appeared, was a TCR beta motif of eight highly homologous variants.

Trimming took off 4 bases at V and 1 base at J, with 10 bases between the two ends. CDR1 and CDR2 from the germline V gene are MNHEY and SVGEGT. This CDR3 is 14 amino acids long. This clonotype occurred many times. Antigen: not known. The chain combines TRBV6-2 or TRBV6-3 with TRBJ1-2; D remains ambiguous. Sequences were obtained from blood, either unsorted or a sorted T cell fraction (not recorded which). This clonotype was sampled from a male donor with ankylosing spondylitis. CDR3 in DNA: TGTGCCAGCAGTTTAGATCCTCATAACTATGGCTACACCTTC. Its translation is CASSLDPHNYGYTF.